Presented here are 9 T cell receptor beta chains from one specimen sequenced in a study of vaccination and CD4 T cells after COVID-19. Indicated treatment: approximately 11-day PBMC culture with coronavirus spike peptide pools or control peptides (ViraFEST assay). Investigators obtained the unexposed donor's CD4+ T cells before the COVID-19 pandemic (2011-2018). Sequence data for DNA of cultured CD4+ T cells were generated by the Oncomine TCR Beta short-read assay. Scientists extracted genomic DNA from CD4+ T cells grown in culture. MiXCR was run by TCRdb on the PCR reads, yielding one entry per CDR3 protein. The sample yields some 10,000 distinct CDR3 sequences, about 43% seen once. The antigens these receptors bind are not known. The sequencing input was CD4+ T cells from blood, cultured in vitro. These receptors all come from a human donor in good health.

The rearrangement uses TRBV7-2 and TRBJ1-2; D is unresolved. V lost 1 base and J 6 bases, leaving 9 bases between the germline ends. CDR1 and CDR2 (germline): SGHTA, FQGNSA. The CDR3 is 13 amino acids. The CDR3 spells CASSLVQTDGYTF. CDR3 DNA sequence: TGTGCCAGCAGCTTAGTCCAAACAGATGGCTACACCTTC.

This clonotype was counted only a few times. The chain carries TRBV28 and TRBJ1-2; D is uncertain. The CDR3 is made up of 11 amino acids. Germline loops: CDR1 MDHEN, CDR2 SYDVKM. V was shortened by 8 bases and J by 2 bases, with 6 bases between the two germline ends. CDR3 loop: CASYGNYGYTF. The CDR3 DNA follows: TGTGCCAGCTACGGCAACTATGGCTACACCTTC.

This chain connects TRBV20-1 to TRBJ1-1; 9 bases align to TRBD1. Germline V CDR1 and CDR2: DFQATT, SNEGSKA (reference sequence). V shed 1 base, J shed 5 bases, and the junction held 8 bases outside the gene matches. CDR3 size: 15 residues. The DNA of the CDR3 is TGCAGTGCTAGAGGAGGAGGGACAGGGAATACTGAAGCTTTCTTT. It is translated as CSARGGGTGNTEAFF.

The rearrangement joins TRBV19 to TRBJ2-3; D is ambiguous. In germline, CDR1 is LNHDA, CDR2 SQIVND (reference sequence). V was trimmed by 4 bases and J by 0 bases, leaving 14 bases between them. The CDR3 has 16 amino acids. CDR3 in amino acids: CASSTLEFTSTDTQYF. The CDR3 nucleotides read TGTGCCAGTAGTACATTGGAGTTTACTAGCACAGATACGCAGTATTTT.

This clonotype was seen a few times. The CDR3, as DNA: TGTGCCAGCAGCCGCGGACAAACTACGCAGTATTTT. It is translated as CASSRGQTTQYF. V gene TRBV5-6 combines with J gene TRBJ2-3; weak D call: TRBD1 (5 bases). Trimming removed 4 bases from V and 8 bases from J, with 11 bases in between. Germline CDR1 SGHDT, CDR2 YYEEEE. CDR3 length: 12 residues.

This clonotype was recorded only once. This chain links TRBV5-1 with TRBJ2-4; a weak D match, TRBD2 (7 bases). V lost 4 bases and J lost 8, with 13 bases in between. CDR3 length: 13 residues. Per the germline V gene, CDR1 is SGHRS and CDR2 is YFSETQ. CDR3 protein: CASSLGGDDIQYF. CDR3 DNA: TGCGCCAGCAGCCTAGGGGGGGATGACATTCAGTACTTC.

V usage is TRBV20-1 and J usage is TRBJ1-2, with a weak D call TRBD1 (5 bases). Trimming left V 3 bases short and J 4 bases short, with 15 bases between. The V gene's germline CDR1 is DFQATT and CDR2 SNEGSKA (reference sequence). The CDR3 is 14 residues long. CDR3 coding DNA: TGCAGTGCTAGGGGGGTGTGGGGAGGCTATGGCTACACCTTC. Residues: CSARGVWGGYGYTF.

This clonotype was seen more than once but under ten times. The gene calls are TRBV19 and TRBJ2-7; the D call may be TRBD1 or TRBD2 (5 bases each). In germline, CDR1 is LNHDA, CDR2 SQIVND (reference sequence). This CDR3 is built from 14 residues. Trimming cost V 3 bases and J 3 bases, with 12 bases left between them. The CDR3 bases are TGTGCCAGTAGTATTGGGACGGGGAGCTACGAGCAGTACTTC. It is translated as CASSIGTGSYEQYF.

The CDR3 sequence is CASSFSDYGYTF. The CDR3 nucleotides read TGTGCCAGCAGCTTCTCGGACTATGGCTACACCTTC. V usage is TRBV7-9 and J usage is TRBJ1-2; the D is unclear. The CDR3 loop spans 12 amino acids. V shed 3 bases and J shed 3 bases, with 5 bases lying between them. CDR1 is SEHNR, CDR2 FQNEAQ, per germline (reference sequence).